A selection of T cell receptor beta chains follows, all from one sample in a study of T cell responses to AZD1222 COVID-19 vaccine. Using immunoSEQ multiplex PCR, the repertoire was profiled, and TCRdb retains in-frame clones only, with some absent. The data show just over 70,000 clones, with 85% seen just once and roughly 20% held by the top ten. The material sequenced was peripheral blood, taken on day 0 of AZD1222 vaccination. The receptor set was obtained from an adult in good health. Both conserved end residues are part of each CDR3. The order of the fields is J gene, D gene, clone size, V gene, CDR3 protein, CDR3 DNA. A D gene is named only where the DNA matches it firmly. Rows may omit the clone size; those that give it use once, few, many or a size class.

>TRBJ1-5|.|.|TRBV28
CASSSTSGRGQPQHF
TGTGCCAGCAGTTCAACCTCAGGGAGGGGACAGCCCCAGCATTTT
>TRBJ2-1|.|.|TRBV3-1/TRBV3-2
CASRVGGADEQFF
TGTGCCAGCAGGGTCGGAGGGGCAGATGAGCAGTTCTTC
>TRBJ2-7|.|.|TRBV5-6
CASSPPGLGYEQYF
TGTGCCAGCAGCCCCCCAGGGTTGGGATACGAGCAGTACTTC
>TRBJ1-2|.|once|TRBV12-3/TRBV12-4
CASSLSSYYGYTF
TGTGCCAGCAGTTTAAGCAGCTACTATGGCTACACCTTC
>TRBJ2-3|.|.|TRBV6-6
CASRRPLERSDTQYF
TGTGCCAGCAGAAGACCCCTAGAAAGATCAGATACGCAGTATTTT
>TRBJ2-1|TRBD2|.|TRBV11-3
CASSPGGFNEQFF
TGTGCCAGCAGCCCCGGGGGGTTCAATGAGCAGTTCTTC
>TRBJ1-1|.|.|TRBV19
CASSFGVGAEAFF
TGTGCCAGTAGTTTCGGGGTTGGGGCTGAAGCTTTCTTT
>TRBJ2-3|.|.|TRBV24-1
CATSDPLTDTQYF
TGTGCCACCAGTGATCCACTCACAGATACGCAGTATTTT
>TRBJ1-1|.|.|TRBV10-2
CASSEFLPWDTEAFF
TGCGCCAGCAGTGAGTTTCTGCCTTGGGACACTGAAGCTTTCTTT
>TRBJ2-3|.|.|TRBV2
CAENKGGGAGDTQYF
TGTGCCGAGAACAAAGGGGGGGGCGCGGGAGATACGCAGTATTTT
>TRBJ2-2|.|.|TRBV2
CASSGTGNTGELFF
TGTGCCAGCAGCGGGACGGGTAACACCGGGGAGCTGTTTTTT
>TRBJ2-5|.|.|TRBV5-4
CASSLVTEETQYF
TGTGCCAGCAGCTTGGTCACAGAAGAGACCCAGTACTTC
>TRBJ2-7|.|.|TRBV10-1
CASSEGSGTSTYEQYF
TGCGCCAGCAGTGAAGGGTCCGGGACATCCACCTACGAGCAGTACTTC